This record covers a single T cell receptor (beta chain). Its antigen is as yet unknown. With constant-segment primers, 5'RACE yielded cDNA libraries of TCR alpha and TCR beta that carried sample barcodes and UMIs. TCRdb called the 5' RACE reads again in MiXCR, with one record for every CDR3 protein. The sample shows about 400,000 distinct CDR3 sequences, 13% to 15% of them seen only once. Germline V lookup: CDR1 MNHEY, CDR2 SVGAGI. CDR3 length: 17 residues. The V gene lost 0 bases and the J gene lost 2 bases, with 14 bases spanning the gap. This sample is part of a study of T-cell memory formation after mild COVID-19. Findings and caveats of the study: Within pre-infection memory, some responding clones were found, suggesting cross-reactive memory joined.

J is TRBJ2-1 and V is TRBV6-5; a possible D gene is TRBD1 (5 bases). The clonotype originates from a man aged 18-30 years who had mild COVID-19 (a few samples of this study predate the infection). Cell type and time point are not known. Sequencing used PBMCs or a T cell subset sorted from them (not recorded which). CDR3 sequence (DNA): TGTGCCAGCAGTTACTCGAATAGGGGCATCCCCTACAATGAGCAGTTCTTC. Translation gives CASSYSNRGIPYNEQFF.